The 10 T cell receptor beta chains below all came from one sample that was sequenced in a study of STAT5B mutations in CD4+ large granular lymphocyte leukemia (dated by TCRdb to between 2022 and 2023). The library was obtained by the immunoSEQ multiplex PCR assay. TCRdb re-hosts the immuneACCESS table, in-frame sequences only. Its copies lack some clones; in the studies checked, an unresolved V gene accounts for under half of them, and the cause for the rest is not known. A total of under 40,000 clones appear in this sample, about 78% of them only once. 2% to 3% of the sample rests with the top ten. Sequenced: CD4+ T cells from blood buffy coats. These receptors all come from a human donor in good health.

The chain combines TRBV11-2 with TRBJ2-5, with D tentatively TRBD1 (6 bases). Trimming removed 0 bases from V and 7 bases from J, with 12 bases in between. The CDR3 loop spans 14 amino acids. CDR1 is SGHAT and CDR2 is FQNNGV in the germline V gene. CDR3 sequence (DNA): TGTGCCAGCAGCTTAGAACAGGGTAGGGGGACCCAGTACTTC. Residues: CASSLEQGRGTQYF.

This rearrangement joins TRBV30 to TRBJ2-3; unclear D gene. V was cut by 5 bases and J by 4 bases, with 16 bases left in between. Germline V gene sequence: CDR1 GTSNPN, CDR2 SVGIG (reference sequence). The CDR3 length is 14 residues. CDR3 amino acids: CAWALGYVADTQYF. Here the CDR3 DNA reads TGTGCCTGGGCCTTGGGGTACGTGGCAGATACGCAGTATTTT. Variable domain in full (rest from reference TRBV30 and TRBJ2-3): SQTIHQWPATLVQPVGSPLSLECTVEGTSNPNLYWYRQAAGRGLQLLFYSVGIGQISSEVPQNLSASRPQDRQFILSSKKLLLSDSGFYLCAWALGYVADTQYFGPGTRLTVL.

The genes are TRBV11-2 and TRBJ2-2, with unresolved D. Trimming took 0 bases from V and 4 from J, leaving 6 bases between them. Germline V CDR1 and CDR2: SGHAT, FQNNGV. There are 14 residues in the CDR3. The CDR3 region has the DNA TGTGCCAGCAGCTTAGATACCGTCACCGGGGAGCTGTTTTTT. Translated, it gives CASSLDTVTGELFF.

This chain links TRBV30 with TRBJ2-7, with D perhaps matching TRBD2 (5 bases). The CDR3 extends over 14 amino acids. The V and J ends lost 6 bases and 2 bases respectively, with 17 bases between them. Germline V gene sequence: CDR1 GTSNPN, CDR2 SVGIG (reference sequence). CDR3 sequence (DNA): TGTGCCTGCCGTGTTACTAGTACTACCTACGAGCAGTACTTC. It translates to CACRVTSTTYEQYF.

The J gene is TRBJ2-3, the V gene TRBV19, with D uncertain. This CDR3 comprises 14 residues. Between the trimmed V and J ends, which lost 6 bases and 0 bases, there was a span of 10 bases. Germline CDR1 is LNHDA and CDR2 is SQIVND (reference sequence). The CDR3 here is CASRTRSSTDTQYF. In DNA form, the CDR3 reads TGTGCCAGTAGAACCAGGTCTAGCACAGATACGCAGTATTTT.

This rearrangement joins TRBV19 to TRBJ1-5, with D perhaps TRBD1 (6 bases). Looked up from germline, CDR1 is LNHDA and CDR2 is SQIVND (reference sequence). The CDR3 is made up of 14 amino acids. Trimming removed 3 bases at V and 4 bases at J, with 10 bases between. The CDR3 sequence: CASSMGQGNQPQHF. The CDR3 region has the DNA TGTGCCAGTAGTATGGGCCAGGGGAATCAGCCCCAGCATTTT.

J is TRBJ2-3 and V is TRBV6-1; 9 bases are shared with TRBD2. Germline CDR1 reads MNHNS; CDR2 reads SASEGT. The CDR3 contains 19 residues. The J segment lost 4 bases and the V segment lost 2 bases, leaving 16 bases of the junction unmatched. CDR3 bases: TGTGCCAGCAGTGAACCAGCGGGAGGTCAGGGGCAAACGGCAGATACGCAGTATTTT. Translation gives CASSEPAGGQGQTADTQYF.

V gene TRBV6-1 combines with J gene TRBJ2-7; possibly TRBD1 for D (6 bases). The CDR3 has 14 amino acids. Trimming left V 1 base short and J 5 bases short, with 12 bases between. Germline V gene lookup returns CDR1 MNHNS and CDR2 SASEGT. CDR3 residues: CASSEGQGPNEQYF. In DNA form, the CDR3 reads TGTGCCAGCAGTGAAGGGCAGGGGCCCAACGAGCAGTACTTC.

V is TRBV4-3 and J is TRBJ1-2; D not resolved. V was clipped by 3 bases and J by 4 bases, with 18 bases between them. Germline lookup yields CDR1 LGHNA and CDR2 YSLEER. The CDR3 has 16 residues. CDR3 bases: TGCGCCAGCAGCCAGGACCAGAAGGACGTAGGCTATGGCTACACCTTC. Translating gives CASSQDQKDVGYGYTF.

This clone has just a few counts. The chain recombines TRBV7-2 with TRBJ2-6; possible D gene TRBD2, 5 bases. Trimming removed 2 bases from V and 0 bases from J, with 8 bases in between. The germline CDR1 and CDR2 sequences are SGHTA and FQGNSA. The CDR3 extends over 16 amino acids. The CDR3 DNA reads TGTGCCAGCAGCTTAACCGCGGGCTCTGGGGCCAACGTCCTGACTTTC. Encoded protein: CASSLTAGSGANVLTF. Combining the CDR3 with reference TRBV7-2 and TRBJ2-6 gives the whole variable domain GAGVSQSPSNKVTEKGKDVELRCDPISGHTALYWYRQSLGQGLEFLIYFQGNSAPDKSGLPSDRFSAERTGGSVSTLTIQRTQQEDSAVYLCASSLTAGSGANVLTFGAGSRLTVL.